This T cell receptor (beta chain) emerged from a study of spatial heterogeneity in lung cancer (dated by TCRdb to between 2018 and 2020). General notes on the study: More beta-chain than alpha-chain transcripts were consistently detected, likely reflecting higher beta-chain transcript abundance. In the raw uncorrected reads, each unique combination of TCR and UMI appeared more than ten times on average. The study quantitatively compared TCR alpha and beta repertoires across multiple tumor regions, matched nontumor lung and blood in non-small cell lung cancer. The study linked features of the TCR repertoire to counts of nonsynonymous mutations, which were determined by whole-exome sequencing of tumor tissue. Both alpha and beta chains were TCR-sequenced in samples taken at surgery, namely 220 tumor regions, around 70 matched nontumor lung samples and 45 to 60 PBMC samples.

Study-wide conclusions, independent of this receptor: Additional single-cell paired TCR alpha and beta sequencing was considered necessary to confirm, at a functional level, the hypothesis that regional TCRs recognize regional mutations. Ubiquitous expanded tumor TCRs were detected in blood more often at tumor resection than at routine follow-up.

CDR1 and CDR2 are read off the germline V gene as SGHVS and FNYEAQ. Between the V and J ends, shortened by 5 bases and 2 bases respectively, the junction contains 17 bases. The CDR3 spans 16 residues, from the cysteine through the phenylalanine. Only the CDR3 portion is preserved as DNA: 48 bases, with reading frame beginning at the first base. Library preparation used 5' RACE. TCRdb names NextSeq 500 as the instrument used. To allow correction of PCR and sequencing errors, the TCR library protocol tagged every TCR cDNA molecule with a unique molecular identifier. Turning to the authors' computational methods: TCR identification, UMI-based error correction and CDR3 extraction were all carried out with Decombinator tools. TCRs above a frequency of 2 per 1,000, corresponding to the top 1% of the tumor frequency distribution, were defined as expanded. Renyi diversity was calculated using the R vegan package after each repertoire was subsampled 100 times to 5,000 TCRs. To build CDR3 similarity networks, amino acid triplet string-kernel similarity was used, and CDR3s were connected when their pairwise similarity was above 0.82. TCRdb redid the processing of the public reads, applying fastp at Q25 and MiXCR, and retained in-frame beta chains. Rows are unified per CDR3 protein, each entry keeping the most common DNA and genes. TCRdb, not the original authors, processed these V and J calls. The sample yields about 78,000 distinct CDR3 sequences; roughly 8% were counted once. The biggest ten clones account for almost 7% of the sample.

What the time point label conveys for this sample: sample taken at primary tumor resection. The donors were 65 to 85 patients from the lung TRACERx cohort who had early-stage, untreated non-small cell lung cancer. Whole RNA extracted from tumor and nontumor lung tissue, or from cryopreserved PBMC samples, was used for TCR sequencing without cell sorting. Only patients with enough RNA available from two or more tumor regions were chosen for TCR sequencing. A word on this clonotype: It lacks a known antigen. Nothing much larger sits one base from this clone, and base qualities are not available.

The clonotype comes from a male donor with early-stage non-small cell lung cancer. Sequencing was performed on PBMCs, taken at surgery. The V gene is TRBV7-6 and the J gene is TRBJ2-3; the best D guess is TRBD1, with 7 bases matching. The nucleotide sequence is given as TGTGCCAGCAGCGCGGGACAGCCGCTAGCCACAGATACGCAGTATTTT. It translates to CASSAGQPLATDTQYF.